This T cell receptor beta chain comes out of a study of T cell changes during pregnancy in multiple sclerosis. The CDR3 is made up of 14 amino acids. The V end lost 2 bases, the J end lost 6 bases, and 13 bases lay between the germline ends. The germline V gene encodes CDR1 GTSNPN and CDR2 SVGIG (reference sequence). The protocol was immunoSEQ multiplex PCR, while the TCRdb copy is restricted to in-frame clones and leaves out a portion. The sample has approximately 70,000 clones, 91% seen once. The V gene is TRBV30, the J gene TRBJ2-2, with a weak D call TRBD2 (6 bases). Material: peripheral blood, obtained in the third trimester of pregnancy. This receptor was taken from a female donor in good health, enrolled as a control in a pregnancy study. The CDR3 spells CAWSTGVVAGELFF. In DNA, the CDR3 is TGTGCCTGGAGTACGGGAGTGGTGGCCGGGGAGCTGTTTTTT.